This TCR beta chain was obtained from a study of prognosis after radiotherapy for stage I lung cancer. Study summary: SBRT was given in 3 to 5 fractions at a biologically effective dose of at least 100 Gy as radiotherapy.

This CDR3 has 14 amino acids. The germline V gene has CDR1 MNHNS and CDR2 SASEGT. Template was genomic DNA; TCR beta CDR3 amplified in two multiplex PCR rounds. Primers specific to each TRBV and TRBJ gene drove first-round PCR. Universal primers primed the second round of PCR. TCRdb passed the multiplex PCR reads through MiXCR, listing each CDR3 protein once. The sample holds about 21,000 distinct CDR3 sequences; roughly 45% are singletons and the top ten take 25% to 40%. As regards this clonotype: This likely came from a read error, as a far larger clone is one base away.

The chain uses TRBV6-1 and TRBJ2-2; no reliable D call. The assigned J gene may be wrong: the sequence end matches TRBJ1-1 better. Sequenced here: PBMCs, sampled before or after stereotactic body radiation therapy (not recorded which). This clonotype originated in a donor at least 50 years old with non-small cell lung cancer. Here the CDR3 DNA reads TGTGCCAGCACAGGCTGGCTGAAGAACACTAAAGCTTTCTTT. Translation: CASTGWLKNTKAFF.